This T cell receptor beta chain was sequenced for a study of response to subunit inactivated influenza vaccine. Overall study findings and caveats: The authors suggested that every seasonal influenza vaccination recruits few new T cells.

Between the trimmed V and J ends, which lost 7 bases and 3 bases, there was a span of 19 bases. The CDR3 consists of 15 residues. Germline values: CDR1 LGHDT, CDR2 YNNKEL (reference sequence). This clonotype was seen more than once but under ten times. Its cognate antigen is unknown. TCRdb fed the RT-PCR reads into MiXCR, producing one record per CDR3 protein. The data contain hundreds of thousands of distinct CDR3 sequences, about a sixth of them singletons. The chain uses TRBV3-1 and TRBJ2-7, with a tentative D call TRBD1 (6 bases). The material was PBMCs from blood, obtained roughly 13 days after vaccination. This receptor was taken from a man aged 50 to 59 who received an inactivated influenza vaccine. Written as DNA, the CDR3 is TGTGCCAGCACCAAAGGGGCCAGCAGGGGCTACGAGCAGTACTTC. Protein sequence: CASTKGASRGYEQYF.